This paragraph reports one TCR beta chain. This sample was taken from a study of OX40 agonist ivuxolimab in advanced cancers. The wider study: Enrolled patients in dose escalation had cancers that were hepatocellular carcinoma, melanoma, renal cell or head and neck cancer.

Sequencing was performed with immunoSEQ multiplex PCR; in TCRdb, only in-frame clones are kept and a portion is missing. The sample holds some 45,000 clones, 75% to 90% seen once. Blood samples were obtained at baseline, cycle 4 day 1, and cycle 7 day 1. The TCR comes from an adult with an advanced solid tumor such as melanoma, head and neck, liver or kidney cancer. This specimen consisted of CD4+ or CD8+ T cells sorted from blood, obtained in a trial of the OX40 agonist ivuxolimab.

This chain's CDR3 is CASRFGTSGKYNEQFF. As DNA, the CDR3 is TGTGCCAGCAGGTTTGGGACTAGCGGGAAGTACAATGAGCAGTTCTTC. V and J are TRBV7-9 and TRBJ2-1; 13 nucleotides line up with TRBD2. Germline trimming cut 6 bases from V and 4 bases from J; bases unmatched to any gene: 6. In germline, CDR1 is SEHNR, CDR2 FQNEAQ (reference sequence). The CDR3 has 16 amino acids. The full variable domain, its missing parts supplied by reference TRBV7-9 and TRBJ2-1, is DTGVSQNPRHKITKRGQNVTFRCDPISEHNRLYWYRQTLGQGPEFLTYFQNEAQLEKSRLLSDRFSAERPKGSFSTLEIQRTEQGDSAMYLCASRFGTSGKYNEQFFGPGTRLTVL.